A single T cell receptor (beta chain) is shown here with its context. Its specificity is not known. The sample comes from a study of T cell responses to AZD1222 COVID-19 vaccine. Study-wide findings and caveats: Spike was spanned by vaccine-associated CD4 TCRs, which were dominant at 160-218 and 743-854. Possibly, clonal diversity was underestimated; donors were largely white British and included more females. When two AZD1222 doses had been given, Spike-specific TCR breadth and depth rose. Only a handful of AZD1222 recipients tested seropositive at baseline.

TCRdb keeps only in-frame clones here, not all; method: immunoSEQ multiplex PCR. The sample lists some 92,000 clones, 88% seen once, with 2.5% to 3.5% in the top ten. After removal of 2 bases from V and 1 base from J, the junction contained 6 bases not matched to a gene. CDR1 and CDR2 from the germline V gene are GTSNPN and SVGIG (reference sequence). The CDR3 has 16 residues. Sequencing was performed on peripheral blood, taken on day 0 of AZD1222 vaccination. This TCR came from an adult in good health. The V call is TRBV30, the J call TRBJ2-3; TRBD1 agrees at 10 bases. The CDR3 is CAWSPGTGVGTDTQYF. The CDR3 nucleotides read TGTGCCTGGAGTCCCGGGACAGGGGTCGGCACAGATACGCAGTATTTT.